This T cell receptor (beta chain) appears in the sequencing data of a study of yellow fever vaccine responses in identical twins. General study points: Among the twins, the vaccine T cell response reportedly seemed partly convergent and partly personalized.

Each CDR3 protein is one row after TCRdb ran MiXCR on the RT-PCR reads. The table has about 16,000 distinct CDR3 sequences, around 80% seen once; the top ten hold about 1.8%. Notes on this clonotype: Its antigen remains unknown.

CDR1 and CDR2 from the germline V gene are SQVTM and ANQGSEA. Trimming removed 6 bases from V and 4 bases from J, with 8 bases in between. The CDR3 has 11 amino acids. The clonotype comes from a woman between 18 and 29 years old who received the yellow fever vaccine. This chain joins TRBV29-1 and TRBJ2-3; either TRBD1 or TRBD2 may fit D (5 bases each). Sequences were derived from T cells from blood (PBMCs), unsorted or a sorted subset (not recorded which), sampled before or after yellow fever vaccination (not recorded which). The CDR3 coding sequence is TGCAGCGTACGGGGCGCAGATACGCAGTATTTT. Translated, it gives CSVRGADTQYF.